This is a list of T cell receptor beta chains from one sample in a study of CD8 T cells in ankylosing spondylitis. TCRdb fed the 5' RACE reads into MiXCR, producing one record per CDR3 protein. The repertoire holds hundreds of thousands of distinct CDR3 sequences, over 9.5% seen once, with under 0.6% in the top ten. Specimen: blood, either unsorted or a sorted T cell fraction (not recorded which). The source is a male donor with ankylosing spondylitis. Each CDR3 is given with its conserved first and last residue. A D gene is named only where the DNA matches it firmly. Size is stated for part of the rows, as once, few or many counts, or as a class when the clone is expanded.

CDR3nt: TGTGCCAGCAGTCGCCAAGGGACAGCAAGCTATGGCTACACCTTC
CDR3aa: CASSRQGTASYGYTF
d_gene: TRBD1
j_gene: TRBJ1-2
abundance: few
v_gene: TRBV6-1

CDR3nt: TGCGCCAGCAGCTTTACAGGGGGAGCAGATACGCAGTATTTT
CDR3aa: CASSFTGGADTQYF
d_gene: TRBD1
j_gene: TRBJ2-3
abundance: few
v_gene: TRBV5-1

CDR3nt: TGTGCCAGCAGCGGCCAGTCCTACAATGAGCAGTTCTTC
CDR3aa: CASSGQSYNEQFF
d_gene: NA
j_gene: TRBJ2-1
abundance: NA
v_gene: TRBV7-9

CDR3nt: TGTGCCAGCAACGCCAGGCGGACGCAGTACTTC
CDR3aa: CASNARRTQYF
d_gene: NA
j_gene: TRBJ2-7
abundance: NA
v_gene: TRBV28

CDR3nt: TGCGCCAGCAGCTTACAGGGAGGAAGGAACACTGAAGCTTTCTTT
CDR3aa: CASSLQGGRNTEAFF
d_gene: NA
j_gene: TRBJ1-1
abundance: many
v_gene: TRBV5-1

CDR3nt: TGCAGTGCTAGGCGGGTCGATGAGCAGTTCTTC
CDR3aa: CSARRVDEQFF
d_gene: NA
j_gene: TRBJ2-1
abundance: many
v_gene: TRBV20-1

CDR3nt: TGTGCCAGCAGCTTAGCGCGCGGGGCAGATGAGCAGTTCTTC
CDR3aa: CASSLARGADEQFF
d_gene: NA
j_gene: TRBJ2-1
abundance: many
v_gene: TRBV7-2

CDR3nt: TGCGCCAGCAGTATCCAGGGCAGGAACTACAATGAGCAGTTCTTC
CDR3aa: CASSIQGRNYNEQFF
d_gene: NA
j_gene: TRBJ2-1
abundance: NA
v_gene: TRBV10-2

CDR3nt: TGCGCCAGCAGCAGCAGACAGGGGGATGGATCACCCCTCCACTTT
CDR3aa: CASSSRQGDGSPLHF
d_gene: TRBD1
j_gene: TRBJ1-6
abundance: few
v_gene: TRBV5-1

CDR3nt: TGTGCCAGCAGCTTAGCGTCAGCTAGCGGCTCCTACGAGCAGTACTTC
CDR3aa: CASSLASASGSYEQYF
d_gene: TRBD2
j_gene: TRBJ2-7
abundance: NA
v_gene: TRBV7-2

CDR3nt: TGTGCCAGCAGTCCCCGTCCTGGGGCCAACGTCCTGACTTTC
CDR3aa: CASSPRPGANVLTF
d_gene: NA
j_gene: TRBJ2-6
abundance: few
v_gene: TRBV12-3/TRBV12-4

CDR3nt: TGTGCCAGCACCCAAGTATGGGGAAACACCTTC
CDR3aa: CASTQVWGNTF
d_gene: NA
j_gene: TRBJ1-2
abundance: few
v_gene: TRBV7-9

CDR3nt: TGTGCCATCAGTCAAACCGGGACCACCTCCTATGGCTACACCTTC
CDR3aa: CAISQTGTTSYGYTF
d_gene: NA
j_gene: TRBJ1-2
abundance: many
v_gene: TRBV10-3

CDR3nt: TGTGCCAGCAGTTTATCCTGGGCAACCGGGGGCTACACCTTC
CDR3aa: CASSLSWATGGYTF
d_gene: NA
j_gene: TRBJ1-2
abundance: few
v_gene: TRBV27

CDR3nt: TGCGCCAGCAGCGGGCTAGCGGGAGAGTTGGATACGCAGTATTTT
CDR3aa: CASSGLAGELDTQYF
d_gene: TRBD2
j_gene: TRBJ2-3
abundance: few
v_gene: TRBV5-1

CDR3nt: TGCAGCGTGGCCGGAACCTACTATGGCTACACCTTC
CDR3aa: CSVAGTYYGYTF
d_gene: NA
j_gene: TRBJ1-2
abundance: few
v_gene: TRBV29-1

CDR3nt: TGCGCCAGCAGCCAAGAGTTCGTCTCGTCGCCGCAGTACTTC
CDR3aa: CASSQEFVSSPQYF
d_gene: NA
j_gene: TRBJ2-7
abundance: many
v_gene: TRBV4-3

CDR3nt: TGTGCCAGCAGTTACGATCGGGGGCCTGGGGCCAACGTCCTGACTTTC
CDR3aa: CASSYDRGPGANVLTF
d_gene: NA
j_gene: TRBJ2-6
abundance: NA
v_gene: TRBV6-5

CDR3nt: TGTGCCAGCAGTAAGACAGGACTGAACACTGAAGCTTTCTTT
CDR3aa: CASSKTGLNTEAFF
d_gene: NA
j_gene: TRBJ1-1
abundance: many
v_gene: TRBV12-3/TRBV12-4

CDR3nt: TGTGCCAGCAGCGTGGGACATACCTACGAGCAGTACTTC
CDR3aa: CASSVGHTYEQYF
d_gene: NA
j_gene: TRBJ2-7
abundance: many
v_gene: TRBV7-2

CDR3nt: TGTGCCAGCAGCCCTCGGGAAAAGGGGGTCTATGGCTACACCTTC
CDR3aa: CASSPREKGVYGYTF
d_gene: NA
j_gene: TRBJ1-2
abundance: few
v_gene: TRBV4-2

CDR3nt: TGTGCCAGCAGGGGGTACAATCAGGGTACCTATGGCTACACCTTC
CDR3aa: CASRGYNQGTYGYTF
d_gene: NA
j_gene: TRBJ1-2
abundance: many
v_gene: TRBV6-1

CDR3nt: TGCGCCAGCAGCTTTGGAGGGGGGGGGAACAATGAGCAGTTCTTC
CDR3aa: CASSFGGGGNNEQFF
d_gene: NA
j_gene: TRBJ2-1
abundance: many
v_gene: TRBV5-1

CDR3nt: TGTGCCATCAGGGACAGCAGAAACATTCAGTACTTC
CDR3aa: CAIRDSRNIQYF
d_gene: NA
j_gene: TRBJ2-4
abundance: few
v_gene: TRBV10-3

CDR3nt: TGTGCCAGCGGCTATCAGTTCACAGATACGCAGTATTTT
CDR3aa: CASGYQFTDTQYF
d_gene: NA
j_gene: TRBJ2-3
abundance: few
v_gene: TRBV9

CDR3nt: TGCGCCAGCAGCCCGGAAAGTTATGGCTACACCTTC
CDR3aa: CASSPESYGYTF
d_gene: NA
j_gene: TRBJ1-2
abundance: few
v_gene: TRBV5-1

CDR3nt: TGTGCCAGCAGCCAAGGGGGAGAGACCCAGTACTTC
CDR3aa: CASSQGGETQYF
d_gene: NA
j_gene: TRBJ2-5
abundance: many
v_gene: TRBV4-2

CDR3nt: TGCAGTGTAGGGCGGACAGACCAAGATACGCAGTATTTT
CDR3aa: CSVGRTDQDTQYF
d_gene: NA
j_gene: TRBJ2-3
abundance: few
v_gene: TRBV20-1

CDR3nt: TGTGCCAGCAGTAGGAACGCAGTTGGAGCTTTCTTT
CDR3aa: CASSRNAVGAFF
d_gene: NA
j_gene: TRBJ1-1
abundance: few
v_gene: TRBV28

CDR3nt: TGCGCCAGCAGCCAGGACCATAGCTGGAGCGTCACAGATACGCAGTATTTT
CDR3aa: CASSQDHSWSVTDTQYF
d_gene: NA
j_gene: TRBJ2-3
abundance: NA
v_gene: TRBV4-3

CDR3nt: TGCAGTGCTAGAGCCACAGGGGGGCAAGAGACCCAGTACTTC
CDR3aa: CSARATGGQETQYF
d_gene: TRBD1
j_gene: TRBJ2-5
abundance: many
v_gene: TRBV20-1

CDR3nt: TGCAGTGCTAGAGCTCCGGGACGGGAGGGGGACTATGGCTACACCTTC
CDR3aa: CSARAPGREGDYGYTF
d_gene: NA
j_gene: TRBJ1-2
abundance: few
v_gene: TRBV20-1

CDR3nt: TGTGCCAGCAGTTTTCGAGGGATTGGTGAGCAGTTCTTC
CDR3aa: CASSFRGIGEQFF
d_gene: NA
j_gene: TRBJ2-1
abundance: NA
v_gene: TRBV12-3/TRBV12-4

CDR3nt: TGCGCCAGCCTACCCGCGGGGAACACCGGGGAGCTGTTTTTT
CDR3aa: CASLPAGNTGELFF
d_gene: NA
j_gene: TRBJ2-2
abundance: NA
v_gene: TRBV5-1

CDR3nt: TGTGCCAGCAGCGCCATGGACAGGGGATATACTGAAGCTTTCTTT
CDR3aa: CASSAMDRGYTEAFF
d_gene: TRBD1
j_gene: TRBJ1-1
abundance: few
v_gene: TRBV5-5

CDR3nt: TGTGCCAGCAGTTACCAGCCGGGACAGGGTCAAGGGGCTTTCTTT
CDR3aa: CASSYQPGQGQGAFF
d_gene: TRBD1
j_gene: TRBJ1-1
abundance: few
v_gene: TRBV6-5

CDR3nt: TGCAGCGTTGACACAGGGGGGGCCTACGAGCAGTACTTC
CDR3aa: CSVDTGGAYEQYF
d_gene: NA
j_gene: TRBJ2-7
abundance: few
v_gene: TRBV29-1